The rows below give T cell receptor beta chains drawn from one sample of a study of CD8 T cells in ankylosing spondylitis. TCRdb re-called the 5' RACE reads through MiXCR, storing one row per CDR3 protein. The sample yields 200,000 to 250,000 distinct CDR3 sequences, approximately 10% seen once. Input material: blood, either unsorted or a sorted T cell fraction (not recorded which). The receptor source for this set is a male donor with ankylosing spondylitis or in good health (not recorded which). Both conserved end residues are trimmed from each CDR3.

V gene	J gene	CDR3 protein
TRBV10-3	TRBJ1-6	AIKKDAGDSPLH
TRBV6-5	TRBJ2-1	ASSRDGEQF
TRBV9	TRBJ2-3	ASSVGGGQGSDTQY
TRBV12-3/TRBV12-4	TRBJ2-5	ASSLLAGGKQETQY
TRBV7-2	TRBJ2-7	ASRADGSYEQY
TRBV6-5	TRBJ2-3	ASSLQRGVPTDTQY
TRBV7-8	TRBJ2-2	ASSLSGTRELF
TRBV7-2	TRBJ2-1	ASSFLVTSNEQF
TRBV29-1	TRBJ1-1	SVGPSGANTEAF
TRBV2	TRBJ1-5	ASSEGARSNQPQH
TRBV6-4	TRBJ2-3	ASSDSGDTQY
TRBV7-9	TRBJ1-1	ASSSTGVAEAF
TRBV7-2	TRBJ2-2	ASSLAGQGALNTGELF
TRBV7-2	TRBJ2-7	ASSQRGQENYEQY
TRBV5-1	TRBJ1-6	ASSLEGWDSPLH
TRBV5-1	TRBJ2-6	ASSLTGAISGANVLT
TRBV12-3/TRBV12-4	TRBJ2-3	ASIERGGHTDTQY
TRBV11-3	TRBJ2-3	ASSASEDPAADTQY
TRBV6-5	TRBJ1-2	ASSTGIWGQGTPLGVNYGYT
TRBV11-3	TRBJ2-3	ASSLFGQTTDTQY
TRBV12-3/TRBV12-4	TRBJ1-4	ASSSRRGDEKLF
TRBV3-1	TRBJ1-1	ASSLSKGGTEAF
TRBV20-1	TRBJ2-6	SAGKSSGANVLT
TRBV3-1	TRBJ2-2	ASSQEDRSYTGELF
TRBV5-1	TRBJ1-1	ASSLQMNTEAF
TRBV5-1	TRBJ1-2	ASSLVGSSYGYT